A selection of T cell receptor beta chains follows, all from one sample in a study of T-cell memory formation after mild COVID-19. Each CDR3 protein is one row after TCRdb ran MiXCR on the 5' RACE reads. The sample consists of under 300,000 distinct CDR3 sequences, roughly 15% of them appearing once. The sequenced material came from PBMCs or a T cell subset sorted from them (not recorded which). Source of these receptors: a man younger than 35 who had mild COVID-19 (a few samples of this study predate the infection). Cell type and time point are not known. CDR3s include the opening cysteine and the closing phenylalanine or tryptophan. The D gene is left open where the match is weak. Where a row states a size, it is once, few, many or the class of an expanded clone; other rows omit it.

V	size	J	D	DNA	CDR3
TRBV7-2	few	TRBJ1-5	.	TGTGCCAGCAGCCCGGGGATTTCTAGCAATCAGCCCCAGCATTTT	CASSPGISSNQPQHF
TRBV24-1	.	TRBJ2-2	.	TGTGCCACCAGTGACGAAGTAGGGTACGGGGAGCTGTTTTTT	CATSDEVGYGELFF
TRBV5-6	many	TRBJ2-3	.	TGTGCCAGCAGCGAACAGGTGGATACGCAGTATTTT	CASSEQVDTQYF
TRBV20-1	few	TRBJ1-4	.	TGCAGTGCTTTCAAGGGCACAACTAATGAAAAACTGTTTTTT	CSAFKGTTNEKLFF
TRBV4-2	few	TRBJ2-7	.	TGTGCCAGCAGCCAAGCTGCTTCGAGGTCTCACGAGCAGTACTTC	CASSQAASRSHEQYF
TRBV3-1	.	TRBJ2-2	.	TGTGCCAGCTGGTCTCGGCCCACCGGGGAGCTGTTTTTT	CASWSRPTGELFF
TRBV20-1	.	TRBJ1-2	.	TGCAGTGCTAGAGATGCGCGGGGGGCGTATGGCTACACCTTC	CSARDARGAYGYTF
TRBV12-3/TRBV12-4	few	TRBJ2-3	TRBD2	TGTGCCAGCAGTTGGCAGCGGGGGTACACAGATACGCAGTATTTT	CASSWQRGYTDTQYF
TRBV5-1	few	TRBJ2-2	.	TGCGCCAGCAGCTTAACAGAACGTAGGGACACCGGGGAGCTGTTTTTT	CASSLTERRDTGELFF
TRBV7-2	.	TRBJ1-3	TRBD1	TGTGCCAGCAGCAACCTTGGACAGGGCGGAAACACCATATATTTT	CASSNLGQGGNTIYF
TRBV7-9	.	TRBJ2-1	TRBD2	TGTGCCAGCAGCCCGGCCCGCGGGGGGCTCCACAATGAGCAGTTCTTC	CASSPARGGLHNEQFF
TRBV5-1	many	TRBJ2-2	.	TGCGCCAGCAGCTTGGTCGCGAGCCCTAACACCGGGGAGCTGTTTTTT	CASSLVASPNTGELFF
TRBV18	.	TRBJ2-7	.	TGTGCCAGCTCCCAGGGACGGGGAACGTCGCCCTACGAGCAGTACTTC	CASSQGRGTSPYEQYF
TRBV5-1	.	TRBJ2-7	.	TGCGCCAGCAGCTTGGTTCGGGACACCTACGAGCAGTACTTC	CASSLVRDTYEQYF
TRBV5-5	few	TRBJ2-7	.	TGTGCCAGCAGCCGACATTACGACAGCTCCTACGAGCAGTACTTC	CASSRHYDSSYEQYF
TRBV30	.	TRBJ1-1	.	TGTGCCTGGAGTGCCCAGACCCCGAACACTGAAGCTTTCTTT	CAWSAQTPNTEAFF
TRBV6-1	once	TRBJ2-2	.	TGTGCCACCTGGAGGGACACCGGGGAGCTGTTTTTT	CATWRDTGELFF
TRBV6-5	.	TRBJ1-5	.	TGTGCCAGCAGTTACTCGAACGTCAGGGGATTCAATCAGCCCCAGCATTTT	CASSYSNVRGFNQPQHF
TRBV15	.	TRBJ1-4	.	TGTGCCACCAGCAGAGATAACGGTGATGAAAAACTGTTTTTT	CATSRDNGDEKLFF
TRBV5-6	few	TRBJ2-3	.	TGTGCCAGCAGCTTTAGGGACCGAAGGGATACGCAGTATTTT	CASSFRDRRDTQYF